Below are 16 T cell receptor beta chains sequenced from a single sample in a study of OX40 agonist ivuxolimab in advanced cancers. Method: immunoSEQ multiplex PCR; TCRdb's copy keeps in-frame clones and lacks some. The sample has around 70,000 clones; roughly 89% are singletons. This specimen was CD4+ or CD8+ T cells sorted from blood, taken in a trial of the OX40 agonist ivuxolimab. These TCRs come from an adult with an advanced solid tumor such as melanoma, head and neck, liver or kidney cancer.

The chain has TRBV5-1 and TRBJ1-2; 9 nucleotides match TRBD1. V lost 0 bases and J lost 8; bases outside the gene matches: 2. CDR3 length: 13 residues. Per the germline V gene, CDR1 is SGHRS and CDR2 is YFSETQ. This chain's CDR3 is CASSLGQGGGYTF. The CDR3 DNA reads as TGCGCCAGCAGCTTGGGACAGGGGGGCGGCTACACCTTC.

The V and J genes are TRBV27 and TRBJ1-6; D is perhaps TRBD1 (5 bases). Per germline, CDR1 MNHEY and CDR2 SMNVEV (reference sequence). V was trimmed by 3 bases and J by 9 bases, leaving 12 bases between them. The CDR3 is made up of 14 amino acids. CDR3: CASSFTRGGSPLHF. The CDR3 nucleotides are TGTGCCAGCAGTTTTACCCGGGGCGGTTCACCCCTCCACTTT.

The V call is TRBV10-1, the J call TRBJ2-1; a weak D match, TRBD1 (5 bases). The germline V and J ends were trimmed by 4 bases and 6 bases, with 16 bases remaining between them. Germline loops: CDR1 WNHNN, CDR2 SYGVQD (reference sequence). This CDR3 spans 15 amino acids. In DNA, the CDR3 is TGCGCCAGCAGTGTGGCACAGCAGGGCATCAATGAGCAGTTCTTC. This sequence encodes CASSVAQQGINEQFF.

This clone came up once. In nucleotides, the CDR3 is TGTGCCAGCAGCATTTACAATGAGCAGTTCTTC. Its translation is CASSIYNEQFF. The chain uses TRBV7-2 and TRBJ2-1; D remains ambiguous. The V and J ends lost 5 bases and 4 bases respectively, with 3 bases between them. The CDR3 loop spans 11 amino acids. CDR1 and CDR2 from the germline V gene are SGHTA and FQGNSA.

V usage is TRBV19 and J usage is TRBJ1-5; the D is unclear. The length of the CDR3 is 14 residues. Germline V lookup: CDR1 LNHDA, CDR2 SQIVND (reference sequence). V was shortened by 0 bases and J by 1 base, with 4 bases between the two germline ends. The chain's CDR3 is CASSIEQSNQPQHF. Written as DNA, the CDR3 is TGTGCCAGTAGTATAGAACAGAGCAATCAGCCCCAGCATTTT. The variable domain in full, completed from reference TRBV19 and TRBJ1-5, reads DGGITQSPKYLFRKEGQNVTLSCEQNLNHDAMYWYRQDPGQGLRLIYYSQIVNDFQKGDIAEGYSVSREKKESFPLTVTSAQKNPTAFYLCASSIEQSNQPQHFGDGTRLSIL.

The chain joins TRBV7-9 to TRBJ2-3, with 13 bases identical to TRBD2. V was clipped by 6 bases and J by 14 bases; unmatched bases: 20. This CDR3 comprises 17 residues. The germline gives CDR1 SEHNR, CDR2 FQNEAQ (reference sequence). The CDR3 protein is CASRQLGTSGNSRQRYF. The CDR3 DNA follows: TGTGCCAGCAGGCAACTGGGGACTAGCGGGAACTCCCGCCAGCGGTATTTT. Together with reference TRBV7-9 and TRBJ2-3, the CDR3 gives the full variable domain: DTGVSQNPRHKITKRGQNVTFRCDPISEHNRLYWYRQTLGQGPEFLTYFQNEAQLEKSRLLSDRFSAERPKGSFSTLEIQRTEQGDSAMYLCASRQLGTSGNSRQRYFGPGTRLTVL.

The chain has TRBV5-1 and TRBJ1-1; 7 bases map to TRBD1. Germline lookup yields CDR1 SGHRS and CDR2 YFSETQ. The V segment lost 3 bases and the J segment 1 base; nucleotides outside the gene matches: 6. The CDR3 sequence is 15 residues long. The CDR3 nucleotides are TGCGCCAGCAGCTACCGACAGGGCCCGAACACTGAAGCTTTCTTT. The encoded protein is CASSYRQGPNTEAFF.

This sequence joins TRBV18 and TRBJ2-3; no definite D call. The germline V gene has CDR1 KGHSH and CDR2 LQKENI. CDR3 length: 12 amino acids. Trimming removed 3 bases from V and 6 bases from J, with 7 bases in between. CDR3 nucleotide sequence: TGTGCCAGCTCACCGCTACAGGATACGCAGTATTTT. It is translated as CASSPLQDTQYF.

This clone was counted once. This chain joins TRBV6-1 and TRBJ2-5; 9 nucleotides line up with TRBD1. The J call is uncertain, as TRBJ2-7 better fits the DNA end. The CDR3 contains 14 residues. Germline CDR1 and CDR2: MNHNS and SASEGT. Written as DNA, the CDR3 is TGTGCCAGCACCATACAGGGGGCCAGATACGAGCAGTACTTC. It translates to CASTIQGARYEQYF.

V and J are TRBV5-4 and TRBJ2-1, with D possibly being TRBD1 or TRBD2 (7 bases each). Germline V CDR1 and CDR2: SGHNT, YYREEE (reference sequence). The CDR3 spans 16 residues. The V end lost 9 bases, the J end lost 8 bases, and 27 bases lay between the germline ends. CDR3 sequence: CANSRGGQARGDEQFF. CDR3 sequence (DNA): TGTGCCAACTCCCGGGGAGGACAGGCCCGGGGGGATGAGCAGTTCTTC.

This rearrangement joins TRBV19 to TRBJ2-2; possible D gene TRBD1, 5 bases. Germline CDR1 LNHDA, CDR2 SQIVND (reference sequence). The CDR3 covers 17 residues. V was pared by 3 bases and J by 3 bases, with 17 bases between. In DNA form, the CDR3 reads TGTGCCAGTAGTATCTTAATGGGCCCAGGGTACACCGGGGAGCTGTTTTTT. This codes for CASSILMGPGYTGELFF.

This chain connects TRBV19 to TRBJ2-5; 9 bases match TRBD1. Germline V gene lookup returns CDR1 LNHDA and CDR2 SQIVND (reference sequence). V lost 3 bases to trimming and J lost 3 bases; unmatched junction nucleotides: 8. This CDR3 is 16 amino acids long. In DNA form, the CDR3 reads TGTGCCAGTAGTATCGACATCTGGACAGGGGAAGAGACCCAGTACTTC. It is translated as CASSIDIWTGEETQYF.

This rearrangement joins TRBV2 to TRBJ1-5, with D maybe TRBD1 (5 bases). Trimming removed 11 bases from V and 4 bases from J, with 18 bases in between. Germline lookup yields CDR1 SNHLY and CDR2 FYNNEI. This CDR3 comprises 14 residues. CDR3 amino acids: CASSEDRINQPQHF. The CDR3 DNA is TGTGCCTCCAGTGAAGACAGAATTAATCAGCCCCAGCATTTT.

The genes are TRBV25-1 and TRBJ1-6; 9 bases map to TRBD1. Trimming at V came to 4 bases and at J to 8 bases, leaving 6 bases not matched to a gene. Looked up from germline, CDR1 is MGHDK and CDR2 is SYGVNS. The CDR3 loop spans 15 amino acids. The CDR3 sequence: CASSVTGGWDSPLHF. Here the CDR3 DNA reads TGTGCCAGCAGTGTCACAGGGGGCTGGGATTCACCCCTCCACTTT.

CDR3 loop: CASSELSTSISEQYF. CDR3 coding DNA: TGTGCCAGCAGTGAACTGTCGACTAGTATCAGCGAGCAGTACTTC. J is TRBJ2-7 and V is TRBV6-1; perhaps TRBD2 as D (6 bases). This CDR3 spans 15 amino acids. V was cut by 2 bases and J by 6 bases, with 17 bases left in between. The germline V gene has CDR1 MNHNS and CDR2 SASEGT.

The V call is TRBV7-2, the J call TRBJ1-5; perhaps TRBD1 as D (6 bases). Per the germline V gene, CDR1 is SGHTA and CDR2 is FQGNSA. V lost 2 bases to trimming and J lost 11 bases, with 19 bases between them. The CDR3 is 15 amino acids. The CDR3 nucleotides read TGTGCCAGCAGCTTACGGGACACCGCCCTCGGGGCCCAGCATTTT. Protein: CASSLRDTALGAQHF.